One and the same sample provided the 9 T cell receptor beta chains below, sequenced in a study of blood T cells in healthy people across ages. Then a second PCR, running roughly 7 to 12 cycles, was carried out with a sample-barcoded 5' primer and a J-beta primer mix. MiXCR was run by TCRdb on the 5' RACE reads, yielding one entry per CDR3 protein. This sample has under 1,100,000 distinct CDR3 sequences, with approximately 26% found just once. Another study also made use of these data, one on T cells of mothers and their children.

Sequenced sample: blood. The receptors here all came from a girl aged 2 to 9 in good health.

The chain recombines TRBV4-1 with TRBJ1-1; no firm D call. Looked up from germline, CDR1 is MGHRA and CDR2 is YSYEKL. The CDR3 runs 15 residues. V shed 4 bases and J shed 0 bases, with 12 bases lying between them. The CDR3 coding sequence is TGCGCCAGCAGCCGAGCTACTCCGATGAACACTGAAGCTTTCTTT. Amino acids: CASSRATPMNTEAFF.

The chain recombines TRBV6-5 with TRBJ2-7; D gene ambiguous. Germline assignment: CDR1 MNHEY and CDR2 SVGAGI. The CDR3 is 13 residues long. V lost 2 bases to trimming and J lost 3 bases, with 8 bases between them. The CDR3 DNA reads TGTGCCAGCAGTTACGCAGACCTCTACGAGCAGTACTTC. Its protein product is CASSYADLYEQYF.

This clonotype was found once. This chain links TRBV11-2 with TRBJ2-5, with TRBD1 identical over 9 bases. CDR3 length: 17 residues. Germline V lookup: CDR1 SGHAT, CDR2 FQNNGV. Trimming took 3 bases from V and 4 from J; bases not matched to a gene: 12. The CDR3, as DNA: TGTGCCAGCAGCTTCTTACTCAGGACAGGGGTAGGAGAGACCCAGTACTTC. Translating gives CASSFLLRTGVGETQYF.

The CDR3 DNA follows: TGTGCCAGCAGTGAACAAGGCAATGAAAAACTGTTTTTT. It yields the protein CASSEQGNEKLFF. J is TRBJ1-4 and V is TRBV25-1; no clear D gene. This CDR3 spans 13 amino acids. V dropped 2 bases and J dropped 5 bases, with 6 bases sitting between them. The germline V gene encodes CDR1 MGHDK and CDR2 SYGVNS.

V usage is TRBV20-1 and J usage is TRBJ2-1; 13 bases are a match to TRBD2. CDR1 and CDR2 from the germline V gene are DFQATT and SNEGSKA (reference sequence). The CDR3 sequence is 16 residues long. V trimming: 0 bases; J trimming: 6 bases; junction bases outside the gene matches: 5. The CDR3 here is CSARDWTSGRFNEQFF. CDR3 in DNA: TGCAGTGCTAGAGATTGGACTAGCGGGAGATTCAATGAGCAGTTCTTC.

This clonotype was seen more than once but under ten times. The V call is TRBV7-8, the J call TRBJ2-7; possible D gene TRBD1, 6 bases. The CDR3 extends over 15 amino acids. Per germline, CDR1 SGHVS and CDR2 FQNEAQ. V lost 5 bases and J lost 4, with 18 bases in between. The DNA of the CDR3 is TGTGCCAGCAGCCTCACTGGGGGCGCGGGTTACGAGCAGTACTTC. Its protein product is CASSLTGGAGYEQYF.

This clonotype was seen many times. Written as DNA, the CDR3 is TGTGCCAGCAGCCCAGATCCCAACTACAATGAGCAGTTCTTC. It encodes CASSPDPNYNEQFF. This rearrangement joins TRBV11-2 to TRBJ2-1; no clear D. V was trimmed by 5 bases and J by 3 bases, leaving 11 bases between them. Germline assignment: CDR1 SGHAT and CDR2 FQNNGV. This CDR3 is built from 14 residues.

This clonotype was observed a few times. The J gene is TRBJ2-5, the V gene TRBV29-1; D is undetermined. Per germline, CDR1 SQVTM and CDR2 ANQGSEA. The CDR3 loop spans 12 amino acids. V was cut by 3 bases and J by 4 bases, with 9 bases left in between. The CDR3 DNA sequence: TGCAGCGTTGACCGGACGCGAGAGACCCAGTACTTC. Protein: CSVDRTRETQYF. The full variable domain, its missing parts supplied by reference TRBV29-1 and TRBJ2-5, is SAVISQKPSRDICQRGTSLTIQCQVDSQVTMMFWYRQQPGQSLTLIATANQGSEATYESGFVIDKFPISRPNLTFSTLTVSNMSPEDSSIYLCSVDRTRETQYFGPGTRLLVL.

This clonotype was seen a handful of times. V is TRBV15 and J is TRBJ2-3; D not certain. Looked up from germline, CDR1 is LNHNV and CDR2 is YYDKDF (reference sequence). This CDR3 region has 12 residues. Trimming took 8 bases from V and 5 from J, leaving 11 bases between them. Written as DNA, the CDR3 is TGTGCCACCTCCCGGAGAGGAGATACGCAGTATTTT. It translates to CATSRRGDTQYF.